Following are 16 T cell receptor beta chains from one sample sequenced in a study of beta chain features in type 1 diabetes. Their recognized antigens are unknown. Study-level results: In all four CD4+ subsets, TCRB CDR3 length was significantly, moderately reduced in type 1 diabetes.

The whole isolated RNA underwent reverse transcription, so sequencing captured expressed TCRB transcripts. Produced via immunoSEQ multiplex PCR; TCRdb's table is partial and in-frame only. This table holds about 300,000 clones, approximately 13% found once. Input material: naive CD4+ T cells from blood. These TCRs come from a woman between 18 and 29 years old with type 1 diabetes.

The chain joins TRBV11-2 to TRBJ1-2, with D unresolved. V was cut by 0 bases and J by 7 bases, with 6 bases left in between. Germline V gene data show CDR1 as SGHAT and CDR2 as FQNNGV. The CDR3 extends over 12 amino acids. The CDR3 here is CASSLERGGYTF. Here the CDR3 DNA reads TGTGCCAGCAGCTTAGAACGCGGTGGCTACACCTTC.

The rearrangement joins TRBV27 to TRBJ1-4; 7 bases are a match to TRBD1. The CDR3 is 15 residues long. Trimming at V came to 8 bases and at J to 6 bases, leaving 12 bases not matched to a gene. Per germline, CDR1 MNHEY and CDR2 SMNVEV (reference sequence). CDR3 sequence reads: CASRRFRDRYEKLFF. CDR3 DNA: TGTGCCAGCCGACGATTCCGGGACAGATATGAAAAACTGTTTTTT. Together with reference TRBV27 and TRBJ1-4, the CDR3 gives the full variable domain: EAQVTQNPRYLITVTGKKLTVTCSQNMNHEYMSWYRQDPGLGLRQIYYSMNVEVTDKGDVPEGYKVSRKEKRNFPLILESPSPNQTSLYFCASRRFRDRYEKLFFGSGTQLSVL.

Only a few counts were recorded for this clone. V and J are TRBV18 and TRBJ1-4, with D perhaps TRBD1 (6 bases). V lost 0 bases, J lost 4 bases, and 12 bases lay in between. Per germline, CDR1 KGHSH and CDR2 LQKENI. The CDR3 length is 16 residues. DNA of the CDR3: TGTGCCAGCTCACCACCGACCGGGACACATAATGAAAAACTGTTTTTT. This translates into CASSPPTGTHNEKLFF.

The chain joins TRBV19 to TRBJ1-2; D unclear. CDR1 is LNHDA, CDR2 SQIVND, per germline (reference sequence). CDR3 length equals 13 residues. V was cut by 3 bases and J by 2 bases, with 7 bases left in between. Here the CDR3 reads CASSMGRNYGYTF. The CDR3 coding sequence is TGTGCCAGTAGTATGGGCAGAAACTATGGCTACACCTTC. Looking up the rest from reference TRBV19 and TRBJ1-2 gives the full variable domain: DGGITQSPKYLFRKEGQNVTLSCEQNLNHDAMYWYRQDPGQGLRLIYYSQIVNDFQKGDIAEGYSVSREKKESFPLTVTSAQKNPTAFYLCASSMGRNYGYTFGSGTRLTVV.

This chain uses TRBV2 with TRBJ2-3; a possible D gene is TRBD1 (6 bases). V was clipped by 6 bases and J by 2 bases, with 12 bases between them. There are 14 residues in the CDR3. Germline V gene lookup returns CDR1 SNHLY and CDR2 FYNNEI. The CDR3 nucleotides are TGTGCCAGCAGGAAAGACAGGAACACAGATACGCAGTATTTT. Translation gives CASRKDRNTDTQYF.

This clone occurred a few times. The J gene is TRBJ2-1, the V gene TRBV29-1, with 7 bases lining up with TRBD1. The V segment lost 6 bases and the J segment 7 bases; nucleotides outside the gene matches: 9. Germline-derived CDR1 and CDR2 are SQVTM and ANQGSEA. This CDR3 comprises 13 residues. The CDR3 reads CSVDRESMNEQFF. The CDR3 coding sequence is TGCAGCGTCGACAGGGAAAGCATGAATGAGCAGTTCTTC.

In DNA, the CDR3 is TGTGCCAGCAGGTTCTTCCATGGACTAGCGGGAGTCACAGATACGCAGTATTTT. Translating it yields CASRFFHGLAGVTDTQYF. This chain links TRBV28 with TRBJ2-3, with 13 nucleotides matching TRBD2. Germline assignment: CDR1 MDHEN and CDR2 SYDVKM. The CDR3 spans 18 residues. Unmatched junction bases numbered 11, after V lost 6 bases and J lost 2 bases.

V is TRBV6-6 and J is TRBJ1-2; weak D call: TRBD1 (6 bases). Germline V gene sequence: CDR1 MNHNY, CDR2 SVGAGI (reference sequence). The CDR3 sequence is 15 residues long. Between the trimmed V and J ends, which lost 4 bases and 8 bases, there was a span of 20 bases. CDR3 DNA: TGTGCCAGCAGTTTCCTCCCGGGAGGCCAGGGGGGCTACACCTTC. This sequence encodes CASSFLPGGQGGYTF.

The V gene is TRBV27, the J gene TRBJ1-5; 11 bases fit TRBD1. CDR1 is MNHEY, CDR2 SMNVEV, per germline (reference sequence). The CDR3 runs to 15 residues. V shed 5 bases, J shed 5 bases, and the junction held 5 bases outside the gene matches. Here the CDR3 reads CASSPWGQGDQPQHF. CDR3 bases: TGTGCCAGCAGTCCATGGGGACAGGGGGATCAGCCCCAGCATTTT.

In this sample, this clone turned up a few times. V and J are TRBV19 and TRBJ2-1, with D maybe TRBD1 (5 bases). This CDR3 spans 15 amino acids. V was pared by 3 bases and J by 6 bases, with 15 bases between. Germline V gene sequence: CDR1 LNHDA, CDR2 SQIVND (reference sequence). In nucleotides, the CDR3 is TGTGCCAGTAGTATCTCTGGAGACAGCTCCAATGAGCAGTTCTTC. Translation: CASSISGDSSNEQFF.

J is TRBJ1-2 and V is TRBV19; D gene uncertain. Germline V gene lookup returns CDR1 LNHDA and CDR2 SQIVND (reference sequence). The V end was cut by 3 bases, the J end by 1 base, with 12 bases between. The CDR3 spans 15 residues. The CDR3 DNA follows: TGTGCCAGTAGTATTGGGAGGGAAGTTAACTATGGCTACACCTTC. This codes for CASSIGREVNYGYTF.

This clone occurred a few times. Other DNA variants within this sample encode the same CDR3. CDR3 sequence reads: CASSFSGTTYEQYF. DNA for the CDR3: TGTGCCAGCAGCTTTAGCGGGACTACCTACGAGCAGTACTTC. J is TRBJ2-7 and V is TRBV7-9; 8 bases line up with TRBD2. The CDR3 covers 14 residues. Germline values: CDR1 SEHNR, CDR2 FQNEAQ (reference sequence). Trimming cost V 3 bases and J 2 bases; bases outside gene matches: 3.

The chain combines TRBV29-1 with TRBJ2-2; no reliable D call. The CDR3 extends over 13 amino acids. V was trimmed by 6 bases and J by 5 bases, leaving 13 bases between them. The germline CDR1 and CDR2 sequences are SQVTM and ANQGSEA. CDR3 sequence: CSVLSRVTGELFF. DNA for the CDR3: TGCAGCGTCCTGTCGAGAGTAACCGGGGAGCTGTTTTTT.

The chain joins TRBV15 to TRBJ2-3, with D perhaps matching TRBD1 (6 bases). The germline CDR1 and CDR2 sequences are LNHNV and YYDKDF (reference sequence). V was pared by 1 base and J by 4 bases, with 18 bases between. This CDR3 spans 17 amino acids. CDR3 nucleotides: TGTGCCACCAGCAGAGGCTTAGGGGGTGGGATCGCAGATACGCAGTATTTT. Encoded protein: CATSRGLGGGIADTQYF.

The chain has TRBV6-5 and TRBJ1-1; D is undetermined. The V gene's germline CDR1 is MNHEY and CDR2 SVGAGI. Deletions cut 6 bases from V and 4 bases from J, with 12 bases between. The CDR3 runs 13 residues. The CDR3 reads CASSLSTLTEAFF. The CDR3 DNA reads TGTGCCAGCAGCTTGAGCACTCTCACTGAAGCTTTCTTT.

The J gene is TRBJ1-1, the V gene TRBV7-9; D call uncertain. The CDR3 loop spans 15 amino acids. Between the trimmed V and J ends, which lost 3 bases and 1 base, there was a span of 12 bases. Germline CDR1 SEHNR, CDR2 FQNEAQ (reference sequence). The CDR3 DNA is TGTGCCAGCAGCTTTATAGGGAGGAAGAACACTGAAGCTTTCTTT. Translated: CASSFIGRKNTEAFF.